The present entry profiles one T cell receptor (beta chain) with its context. Looked up from germline, CDR1 is LNHDA and CDR2 is SQIVND (reference sequence). V was pared by 1 base and J by 3 bases, with 6 bases between. CDR3 size: 14 residues. The data were taken from a study of blood T cell repertoires in COVID-19. Turning to the study itself: COVID-19 samples, acute and convalescent, were from the United States, Italy and Spain.

How the authors handled the data: How many nucleated cells were present was estimated from reference gene primer amplification. Assay used: immunoSEQ multiplex PCR; TCRdb lists only in-frame clones, some missing. The V and J calls and clone size come from that table; D and trimming were worked out from the DNA. Seen here are 150,000 to 200,000 clones, 80% to 85% observed once, and the top ten hold roughly 14%. This clonotype originated in a woman aged 65 to 85 with COVID-19, enrolled during active disease. This sequence joins TRBV19 and TRBJ2-2, with a possible D match to TRBD2 (5 bases). Sequenced: peripheral blood. This CDR3 reads CASSIGGYTGELFF. The CDR3, as DNA: TGTGCCAGTAGTATAGGCGGGTACACCGGGGAGCTGTTTTTT.